These 15 T cell receptor beta chains share one sample of origin, sequenced in a study of spatial heterogeneity in lung cancer (dated by TCRdb to between 2018 and 2020). The time point label, as the study defines it: sample taken at primary tumor resection. TCR sequencing used whole RNA extracted from tumor and nontumor lung tissue, or from cryopreserved PBMC samples, without cell sorting. Libraries were made using 5' RACE. The sequencing machine was a NextSeq 500. TCRdb reprocessed the public reads (quality trimming at Q25 with fastp, clone calling with MiXCR) and kept in-frame beta chains. When rows share a CDR3 protein, they turn into one entry using the most common DNA and genes. The sample yields approximately 12,000 distinct CDR3 sequences; about 6% were counted once. Of the sample, about 9.4% falls within the top ten clones. The specimen was normal lung tissue next to the tumor, collected at surgery. These receptors all come from a male donor with early-stage non-small cell lung cancer.

By sample fraction, this clonotype is medium-sized. The chain is built from TRBV30 and TRBJ2-1; no firm D call. Germline assignment: CDR1 GTSNPN and CDR2 SVGIG (reference sequence). The CDR3 spans 16 residues. V dropped 1 base and J dropped 3 bases, with 16 bases sitting between them. The CDR3, as DNA: TGTGCCTGGAGTGCCTTGGACGGAGTGAGCTACAATGAGCAGTTCTTC. It specifies CAWSALDGVSYNEQFF.

This clonotype was found many times. The chain recombines TRBV7-9 with TRBJ2-2, with 13 bases fitting TRBD2. The V gene's germline CDR1 is SEHNR and CDR2 FQNEAQ (reference sequence). V trimming: 1 base; J trimming: 4 bases; junction bases outside the gene matches: 9. This CDR3 contains 19 residues. The CDR3 coding sequence is TGTGCCAGCAGCTTAGAATGGACTAGCGGGAGCTATGGCACCGGGGAGCTGTTTTTT. As protein: CASSLEWTSGSYGTGELFF.

This clonotype was seen ten or more times. The rearrangement links TRBV18 to TRBJ2-2; 8 positions match TRBD1. This CDR3 spans 18 amino acids. Germline values: CDR1 KGHSH, CDR2 LQKENI. The V gene end was trimmed by 6 bases and the J gene end by 2 bases; junction bases not matched to a gene: 14. The CDR3 nucleotides read TGTGCCAGCTCCCGATTACCAGGGGGCTTGCCCAACACCGGGGAGCTGTTTTTT. This encodes CASSRLPGGLPNTGELFF.

By sample share, this clonotype is medium-sized. This chain uses TRBV6-5 with TRBJ2-7, with D possibly TRBD2 on 6 matching bases. CDR3 length: 17 residues. V shed 0 bases and J shed 0 bases, with 15 bases lying between them. Germline values: CDR1 MNHEY, CDR2 SVGAGI. CDR3 sequence reads: CASSYSAASASSYEQYF. CDR3 coding DNA: TGTGCCAGCAGTTACTCCGCGGCTAGCGCCAGCTCCTACGAGCAGTACTTC.

In this sample, this clonotype turned up many times. CDR3 amino acids: CASSTTVYLYGYTF. CDR3 nucleotide sequence: TGTGCCAGCAGCACGACAGTTTATCTCTATGGCTACACCTTC. This chain connects TRBV7-9 to TRBJ1-2; possibly TRBD1 for D (5 bases). This CDR3 region has 14 residues. With 5 bases removed from V and 4 bases from J, the gap between germline ends came to 14 bases. Germline V gene lookup returns CDR1 SEHNR and CDR2 FQNEAQ (reference sequence).

About this clonotype itself: This may come from a read error, since a much larger clone is one base off. The chain links TRBV20-1 to TRBJ2-7; TRBD2 might be the D (5 bases). The CDR3 sequence is 14 residues long. V was cut by 6 bases and J by 5 bases, with 20 bases left in between. Germline CDR1 DFQATT, CDR2 SNEGSKA (reference sequence). The CDR3 region is CSAPGLGVRDEQYF. CDR3 DNA sequence: TGCAGTGCACCCGGACTGGGAGTTAGGGACGAGCAGTACTTC.

This clonotype was seen many times. V gene TRBV5-1 combines with J gene TRBJ1-1; perhaps TRBD1 as D (5 bases). Trimming stripped 4 bases from V and 2 bases from J, with 15 bases between. CDR1 is SGHRS, CDR2 YFSETQ, per germline. The CDR3 has 15 amino acids. The CDR3 DNA is TGCGCCAGCAGCGCCGCAGGGTCCCGTAACACTGAAGCTTTCTTT. It yields the protein CASSAAGSRNTEAFF.

This clonotype was observed at least ten times. The chain recombines TRBV20-1 with TRBJ1-6; D not certain. Germline V gene sequence: CDR1 DFQATT, CDR2 SNEGSKA (reference sequence). CDR3 length equals 13 residues. Trimming pared 3 bases from V and 7 bases from J, leaving 10 bases between. Here the CDR3 reads CSARVGPNSPLHF. CDR3 bases: TGCAGTGCTAGGGTTGGGCCCAATTCACCCCTCCACTTT.

The table lists this clonotype with many counts. V is TRBV24-1 and J is TRBJ2-5; TRBD1 is a possible D gene (6 bases). The V gene's germline CDR1 is KGHDR and CDR2 SFDVKD. CDR3 size: 17 residues. Between the trimmed V and J ends, which lost 1 base and 4 bases, there was a span of 18 bases. CDR3 sequence (DNA): TGTGCCACCAGTGATTTACGAGGAGACGAAGGGGGAGAGACCCAGTACTTC. Translated: CATSDLRGDEGGETQYF.

This clonotype was observed a few times. The V gene is TRBV5-1, the J gene TRBJ1-2; possibly TRBD1 for D (5 bases). CDR1 and CDR2 from the germline V gene are SGHRS and YFSETQ. V was trimmed by 4 bases and J by 4 bases, leaving 14 bases between them. The length of the CDR3 is 14 residues. CDR3 protein: CASSRDSYLYGYTF. The CDR3 DNA follows: TGCGCCAGCAGCCGCGACAGTTACCTCTATGGCTACACCTTC.

The sample holds many counts of this clonotype. V and J are TRBV20-1 and TRBJ1-1, with D perhaps TRBD1 (6 bases). Trimming took 3 bases from V and 0 from J, leaving 8 bases between them. CDR1 is DFQATT, CDR2 SNEGSKA, per germline (reference sequence). This CDR3 is built from 13 residues. Here the CDR3 reads CSASRGMNTEAFF. In nucleotides, the CDR3 is TGCAGTGCTAGCAGGGGCATGAACACTGAAGCTTTCTTT.

This clonotype is labeled medium-sized. The rearrangement joins TRBV12-3 or TRBV12-4 to TRBJ1-2, with TRBD1 matching over 7 bases. The CDR3 runs to 15 residues. The trim removed 7 bases at V and 10 bases at J, leaving 18 bases unmatched. The CDR3 spells CASTQMGGDRAFYTF. The CDR3 nucleotides read TGTGCCAGCACCCAAATGGGGGGGGACAGAGCTTTCTACACCTTC.

Within the sample, this clonotype is medium-sized. This chain joins TRBV6-2 or TRBV6-3 and TRBJ2-2, with a tentative D call TRBD2 (6 bases). The CDR3 consists of 14 residues. V lost 5 bases to trimming and J lost 4 bases, with 11 bases between them. Germline V gene lookup returns CDR1 MNHEY and CDR2 SVGEGT. Here the CDR3 DNA reads TGTGCCAGCAGTGCGACGGGAGTCACCGGGGAGCTGTTTTTT. It specifies CASSATGVTGELFF.

The table lists this clonotype with many counts. This chain connects TRBV12-1 to TRBJ1-1. TRBV12-1 is annotated as a pseudogene. This CDR3 contains 15 residues. CDR3 DNA: TGTGCCAGCAGCTTCCAAATCTCCAAGAACACTGAAGCTTTCTTT. Its protein product is CASSFQISKNTEAFF.

There are many counts of this clonotype. The rearrangement joins TRBV29-1 to TRBJ2-3; D remains unclear. V lost 2 bases, J lost 8 bases, and 11 bases lay in between. The CDR3 has 12 residues. CDR1 and CDR2 (germline): SQVTM, ANQGSEA. DNA for the CDR3: TGCAGCGTTGAACCTCCGTCGGGTACGCAGTATTTT. Translating gives CSVEPPSGTQYF.